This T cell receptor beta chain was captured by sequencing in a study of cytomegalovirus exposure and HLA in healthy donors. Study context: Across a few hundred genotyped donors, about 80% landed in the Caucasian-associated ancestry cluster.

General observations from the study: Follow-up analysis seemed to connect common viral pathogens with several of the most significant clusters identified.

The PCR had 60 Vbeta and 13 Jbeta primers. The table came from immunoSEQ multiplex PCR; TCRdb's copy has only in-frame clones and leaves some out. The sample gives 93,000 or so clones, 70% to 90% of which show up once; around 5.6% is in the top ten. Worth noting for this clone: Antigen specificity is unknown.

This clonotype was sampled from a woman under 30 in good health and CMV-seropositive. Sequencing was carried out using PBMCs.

The CDR3 DNA follows: TGCGCCAGCAGCTCCCCTCAGGGGGGACCGAGCTCCTACAATGAGCAGTTCTTC. Amino acids: CASSSPQGGPSSYNEQFF. The gene calls are TRBV5-1 and TRBJ2-1, with D possibly matching TRBD1 (7 bases). CDR1 and CDR2 (germline): SGHRS, YFSETQ. The CDR3 covers 18 residues. Trimming pared 3 bases from V and 0 bases from J, leaving 19 bases between.